This T cell receptor (beta chain) emerged from a study of T cell responses to AZD1222 COVID-19 vaccine. The study's findings and limits: Possibly, clonal diversity was underestimated; donors were largely white British and included more females. Repertoire collection took place solely once the T cell response had peaked.

Germline CDR1 reads SEHNR; CDR2 reads FQNEAQ (reference sequence). Trimming removed 4 bases at V and 4 bases at J, with 7 bases between. The CDR3 has 12 amino acids. Profiling relied on immunoSEQ multiplex PCR, and the TCRdb table lists in-frame clones only, not all of them. This sample has more than 60,000 clones, with around 83% found just once. Remarks on this clone: Its antigen is unidentified.

The sequencing here drew on peripheral blood, taken on day 0 of AZD1222 vaccination. The sequence was collected from an adult in good health. The chain links TRBV7-9 to TRBJ1-1, with D possibly being TRBD1 (5 bases). The CDR3 loop is CASSSRGTEAFF. Here the CDR3 DNA reads TGTGCCAGCAGCTCGAGGGGCACTGAAGCTTTCTTT. Filled out from reference TRBV7-9 and TRBJ1-1, the complete variable domain reads DTGVSQNPRHKITKRGQNVTFRCDPISEHNRLYWYRQTLGQGPEFLTYFQNEAQLEKSRLLSDRFSAERPKGSFSTLEIQRTEQGDSAMYLCASSSRGTEAFFGQGTRLTVV.